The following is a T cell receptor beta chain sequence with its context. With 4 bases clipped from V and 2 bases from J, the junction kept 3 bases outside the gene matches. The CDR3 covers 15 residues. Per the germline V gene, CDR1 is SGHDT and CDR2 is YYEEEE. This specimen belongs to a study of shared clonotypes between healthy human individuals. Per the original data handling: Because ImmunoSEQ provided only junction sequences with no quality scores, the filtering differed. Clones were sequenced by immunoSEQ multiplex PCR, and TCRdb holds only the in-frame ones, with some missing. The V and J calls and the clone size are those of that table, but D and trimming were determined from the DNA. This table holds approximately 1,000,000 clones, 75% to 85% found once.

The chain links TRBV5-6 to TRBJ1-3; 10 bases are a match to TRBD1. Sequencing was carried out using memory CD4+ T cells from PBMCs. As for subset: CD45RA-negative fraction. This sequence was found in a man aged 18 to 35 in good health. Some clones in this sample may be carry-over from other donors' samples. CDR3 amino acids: CASSAGQGTGNTIYF. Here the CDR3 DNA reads TGTGCCAGCAGCGCGGGACAGGGGACTGGAAACACCATATATTTT. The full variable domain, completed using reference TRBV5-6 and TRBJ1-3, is DAGVTQSPTHLIKTRGQQVTLRCSPKSGHDTVSWYQQALGQGPQFIFQYYEEEERQRGNFPDRFSGHQFPNYSSELNVNALLLGDSALYLCASSAGQGTGNTIYFGEGSWLTVV.